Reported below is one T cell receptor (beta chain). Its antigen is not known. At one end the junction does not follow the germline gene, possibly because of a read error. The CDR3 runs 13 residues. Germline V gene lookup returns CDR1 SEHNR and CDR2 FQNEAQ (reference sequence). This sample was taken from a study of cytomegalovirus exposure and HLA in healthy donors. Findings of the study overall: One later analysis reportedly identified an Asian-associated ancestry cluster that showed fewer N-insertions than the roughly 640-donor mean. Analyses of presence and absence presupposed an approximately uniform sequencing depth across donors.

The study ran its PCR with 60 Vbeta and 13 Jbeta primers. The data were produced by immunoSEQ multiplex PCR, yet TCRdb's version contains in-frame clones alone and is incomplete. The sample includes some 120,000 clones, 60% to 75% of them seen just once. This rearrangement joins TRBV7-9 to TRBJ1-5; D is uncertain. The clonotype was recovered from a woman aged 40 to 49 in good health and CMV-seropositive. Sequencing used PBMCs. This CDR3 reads CSSSFSEDQPQHF. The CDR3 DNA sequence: TGTTCCAGCAGCTTCTCGGAGGACCAGCCCCAGCATTTT.